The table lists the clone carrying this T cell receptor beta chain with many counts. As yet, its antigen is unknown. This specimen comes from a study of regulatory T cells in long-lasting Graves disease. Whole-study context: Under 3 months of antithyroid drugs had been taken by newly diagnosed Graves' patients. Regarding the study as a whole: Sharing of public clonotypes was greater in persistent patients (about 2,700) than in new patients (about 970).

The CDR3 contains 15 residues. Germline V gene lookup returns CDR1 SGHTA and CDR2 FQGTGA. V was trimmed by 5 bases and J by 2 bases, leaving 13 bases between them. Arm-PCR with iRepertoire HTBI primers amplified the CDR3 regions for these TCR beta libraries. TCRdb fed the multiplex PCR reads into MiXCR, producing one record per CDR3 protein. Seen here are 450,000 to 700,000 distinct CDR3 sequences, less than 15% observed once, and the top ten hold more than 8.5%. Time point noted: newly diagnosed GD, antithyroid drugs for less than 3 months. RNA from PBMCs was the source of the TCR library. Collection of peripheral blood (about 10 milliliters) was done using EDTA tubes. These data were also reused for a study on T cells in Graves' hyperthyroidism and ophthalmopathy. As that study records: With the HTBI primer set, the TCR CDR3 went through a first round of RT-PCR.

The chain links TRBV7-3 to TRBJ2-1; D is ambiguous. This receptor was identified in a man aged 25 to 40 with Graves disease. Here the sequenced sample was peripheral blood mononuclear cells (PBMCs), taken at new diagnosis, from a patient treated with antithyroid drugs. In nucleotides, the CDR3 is TGTGCCAGCAGCCGAGGTGTGGGTCCCTACAATGAGCAGTTCTTC. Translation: CASSRGVGPYNEQFF.